Presented here are 11 T cell receptor beta chains from one specimen sequenced in a study of blood T cells in healthy people across ages. Primed by a sample-barcoded 5' primer and a J-beta primer mix, a second PCR proceeded for roughly 7 to 11 cycles. TCRdb itself ran the 5' RACE reads through MiXCR, one entry per CDR3 protein. Altogether some 290,000 distinct CDR3 sequences are present, 27% being singletons, with the ten largest covering over 25%. Source material: blood. Receptors originate from a woman in her 70s in good health.

This clonotype was seen more than once but under ten times. This CDR3 reads CASSLTQGGGSIAKNIQYF. The CDR3 bases are TGTGCCAGCAGCCTTACACAGGGAGGGGGGAGTATAGCCAAAAACATTCAGTACTTC. The V and J genes are TRBV7-6 and TRBJ2-4; D is perhaps TRBD2 (7 bases). CDR3 size: 19 residues. The V and J ends lost 5 bases and 0 bases respectively, with 23 bases between them. Germline CDR1 SGHVS, CDR2 FNYEAQ. Using reference TRBV7-6 and TRBJ2-4 for the parts outside the CDR3, the full variable domain is GAGVSQSPRYKVTKRGQDVALRCDPISGHVSLYWYRQALGQGPEFLTYFNYEAQQDKSGLPNDRFSAERPEGSISTLTIQRTEQRDSAMYRCASSLTQGGGSIAKNIQYFGAGTRLSVL.

The V and J genes are TRBV28 and TRBJ2-5, with D possibly TRBD1 on 6 matching bases. The closer fit of TRBJ2-1 to the DNA end suggests the J call may be wrong. The germline gives CDR1 MDHEN, CDR2 SYDVKM. The CDR3 has 15 residues. The CDR3 DNA sequence: TGTGCCAGCACCACATTAACAGGGCGGGCGAATGAGCAGTTCTTC. Its protein is CASTTLTGRANEQFF.

This rearrangement joins TRBV7-2 to TRBJ2-1; D is uncertain. The V end lost 1 base, the J end lost 9 bases, and 16 bases lay between the germline ends. CDR3 length: 15 amino acids. CDR1 and CDR2 from the germline V gene are SGHTA and FQGNSA. CDR3 sequence reads: CASSLDSMEVPEQFF. CDR3 DNA sequence: TGTGCCAGCAGCTTAGACTCCATGGAAGTTCCTGAGCAGTTCTTC.

This rearrangement joins TRBV12-5 to TRBJ2-5; D is uncertain. The last part of the DNA fits TRBJ2-7 better; the J call may be wrong. Germline CDR1 LGHNT, CDR2 FRNRAP. This CDR3 is 16 amino acids long. The CDR3 region is CASGLVLKGNSYEQYF. The CDR3 coding sequence is TGTGCTAGTGGTTTGGTACTAAAGGGAAACTCCTACGAGCAGTACTTC.

This chain connects TRBV7-2 to TRBJ2-7; possible D gene TRBD2, 6 bases. CDR3 length equals 17 residues. V was trimmed by 1 base and J by 0 bases, leaving 16 bases between them. The V gene's germline CDR1 is SGHTA and CDR2 FQGNSA. CDR3 DNA: TGTGCCAGCAGCTTAGGCCCCAATAGCGGCATCTCCTACGAGCAGTACTTC. Translating gives CASSLGPNSGISYEQYF. The whole variable domain, filled in from reference TRBV7-2 and TRBJ2-7, reads GAGVSQSPSNKVTEKGKDVELRCDPISGHTALYWYRQSLGQGLEFLIYFQGNSAPDKSGLPSDRFSAERTGGSVSTLTIQRTQQEDSAVYLCASSLGPNSGISYEQYFGPGTRLTVT.

This clonotype showed up just a few times. V usage is TRBV5-1 and J usage is TRBJ2-5, with a weak D call TRBD2 (6 bases). The length of the CDR3 is 15 residues. Trimming took off 4 bases at V and 3 bases at J, with 16 bases between the two ends. Looked up from germline, CDR1 is SGHRS and CDR2 is YFSETQ. CDR3 nucleotides: TGCGCCAGCAGCCCTTCGGGACTCAAAAAAGAGACCCAGTACTTC. The encoded protein is CASSPSGLKKETQYF.

This clonotype came up a few times. The chain uses TRBV7-9 and TRBJ1-4, with TRBD1 as a possible D gene (6 bases). V was trimmed by 4 bases and J by 6 bases, leaving 12 bases between them. The CDR3 runs 14 residues. Per germline, CDR1 SEHNR and CDR2 FQNEAQ (reference sequence). CDR3 residues: CASSYQGLDEKLFF. The DNA of the CDR3 is TGTGCCAGCAGCTACCAGGGGCTGGATGAAAAACTGTTTTTT.

This clonotype was detected only a few times. This sequence joins TRBV10-3 and TRBJ2-5; 7 bases align to TRBD2. Germline loops: CDR1 ENHRY, CDR2 SYGVKD. The ends lost 2 bases at V and 2 bases at J; junction bases unmatched: 2. The CDR3 has 14 residues. CDR3 region: CAISEASGQETQYF. The CDR3, as DNA: TGTGCCATCAGTGAGGCTAGCGGACAAGAGACCCAGTACTTC.

This clonotype was counted ten times or more. The chain combines TRBV20-1 with TRBJ2-5, with TRBD2 identical over 13 bases. The CDR3 runs 15 residues. Germline CDR1 reads DFQATT; CDR2 reads SNEGSKA (reference sequence). Unmatched junction bases numbered 7, after V lost 6 bases and J lost 3 bases. The CDR3 region is CSAEGTSGEKETQYF. The CDR3 nucleotides are TGCAGTGCAGAGGGGACTAGCGGGGAAAAAGAGACCCAGTACTTC.

This clonotype has just a few counts. The genes are TRBV28 and TRBJ2-1; 8 bases line up with TRBD1. The DNA end is more similar to TRBJ2-7, so the J call may be wrong. CDR1 and CDR2 from the germline V gene are MDHEN and SYDVKM. The CDR3 covers 16 residues. Written as DNA, the CDR3 is TGTGCCAGCAGTTTAAGTCAGGGGGCCAAAATTTACGAGCAGTACTTC. Its translation is CASSLSQGAKIYEQYF.

The rearrangement joins TRBV12-3 or TRBV12-4 to TRBJ2-1, with D tentatively TRBD1 or TRBD2 (5 bases each). The CDR3 loop spans 14 amino acids. Trimming removed 2 bases from V and 9 bases from J, with 14 bases in between. The DNA of the CDR3 is TGTGCCAGCAGTTTATTTCTTGGGGGTGGTGAGCAGTTCTTC. It is translated as CASSLFLGGGEQFF.